This T cell receptor (beta chain) was sequenced during a study of blood T cell repertoires in COVID-19. The V gene lost 8 bases and the J gene lost 8 bases, with 15 bases spanning the gap. This CDR3 region has 12 residues. From germline, CDR1 is LNHNV and CDR2 YYDKDF (reference sequence). TCRdb keeps only in-frame clones here, not all; method: immunoSEQ multiplex PCR. Counted here are 150,000 to 250,000 clones, more than 65% occurring once; the ten biggest clones make up 7.5%. The clonotype was recovered from a man aged 40-55 years who had recovered from COVID-19. The genes are TRBV15 and TRBJ1-1, with D possibly matching TRBD1 (5 bases). Sequencing was performed on PBMCs or T cells enriched from blood (not recorded which). This CDR3 is CATAAATAEAFF. CDR3 nucleotides: TGTGCCACCGCGGCGGCGACAGCCGAAGCTTTCTTT.